A selection of T cell receptor beta chains follows, all from one sample in a study of blood T cell repertoires in COVID-19. Here immunoSEQ multiplex PCR was the method, and the copy in TCRdb shows in-frame clones only, minus some. The sample shows approximately 190,000 clones, 88% of them seen only once. Specimen: peripheral blood. The receptors shown here come from a woman in her thirties or forties who had recovered from COVID-19. CDR3s include the opening cysteine and the closing phenylalanine or tryptophan. The order of the fields is V gene, CDR3 protein.

TRBV3-1/TRBV3-2,CASSQSLGQGNSPLHF
TRBV19,CASSFKTWYEQYF
TRBV28,CASTSTPGGSGYTF
TRBV24-1,CATSDHSRTGANTGELFF
TRBV2,CASNNPGQGKEQYF
TRBV25-1,CASTLGRNEQYF
TRBV6-5,CASKAATNEKLFF
TRBV18,CASSPPLAGAGELFF
TRBV12-5,CASGLNTGLPYNEQFF
TRBV10-3,CAISDFGYTF
TRBV19,CASTRGGSEAFF
TRBV6-5,CASSWDRSTGELFF
TRBV25-1,CASSEFLVLERGSGELFF
TRBV19,CASSSKLNTEAFF
TRBV6-5,CASSNGQGRNGYTF
TRBV5-6,CASSSQLAGVNEQFF
TRBV6-5,CASSYSDRGGEQYF